The 12 T cell receptor beta chains presented below share a single source sample, sequenced in a study of blood T cell repertoires in COVID-19 (dated by TCRdb to the early 2020s). The library came from the immunoSEQ multiplex PCR assay. The clones in this table, taken by TCRdb from immuneACCESS, are in-frame only. Not every clone is retained; where verified, under half of the shortfall comes from an unresolved V gene, and the cause of the rest is unknown. Here the sample has about 380,000 clones; more than 65% occur a single time. The top ten clonotypes cover approximately 1% of the sample. Specimen: peripheral blood. The receptors here all came from a human donor with acute or convalescent COVID-19. The donor label of this sample is uncertain.

This clone was detected once. The gene calls are TRBV5-1 and TRBJ2-2, with TRBD1 matching over 10 bases. J gave up 4 bases and V 7 bases, and 7 bases lay outside the gene matches. Germline CDR1 reads SGHRS; CDR2 reads YFSETQ. This CDR3 spans 15 amino acids. The CDR3 sequence is CASFLGQGFTGELFF. In DNA form, the CDR3 reads TGCGCCAGCTTTTTGGGACAGGGGTTCACCGGGGAGCTGTTTTTT.

The chain joins TRBV29-1 to TRBJ2-5; weak D call: TRBD2 (6 bases). CDR3 length: 14 residues. Germline V gene lookup returns CDR1 SQVTM and CDR2 ANQGSEA. The germline V and J ends were trimmed by 2 bases and 5 bases, with 15 bases remaining between them. CDR3: CSVEYLGGVETQYF. DNA for the CDR3: TGCAGCGTTGAATATCTAGGAGGGGTGGAGACCCAGTACTTC. The whole variable domain, remainder taken from reference TRBV29-1 and TRBJ2-5, is SAVISQKPSRDICQRGTSLTIQCQVDSQVTMMFWYRQQPGQSLTLIATANQGSEATYESGFVIDKFPISRPNLTFSTLTVSNMSPEDSSIYLCSVEYLGGVETQYFGPGTRLLVL.

This chain uses TRBV18 with TRBJ2-5; weak D call: TRBD2 (5 bases). The germline gives CDR1 KGHSH, CDR2 LQKENI. The germline V and J ends were trimmed by 3 bases and 1 base, with 9 bases remaining between them. The CDR3 is made up of 14 amino acids. The CDR3 DNA reads TGTGCCAGCTCACCTTCTAGCCGCCAAGAGACCCAGTACTTC. Amino acid sequence: CASSPSSRQETQYF.

A few counts support this clone. The chain links TRBV7-6 to TRBJ1-2; 7 bases match TRBD1. CDR3 length: 13 residues. Losses at the gene ends were 5 bases for V and 7 bases for J; bases not matched to a gene: 7. Germline CDR1 SGHVS, CDR2 FNYEAQ. CDR3 nucleotides: TGTGCCAGCAGCGCTAGACAGGGCGGTGGCTACACCTTC. Encoded protein: CASSARQGGGYTF.

This chain uses TRBV5-1 with TRBJ1-5, with TRBD1 as a possible D gene (6 bases). CDR3 length equals 17 residues. Trimming removed 3 bases from V and 0 bases from J, with 16 bases in between. Germline V gene lookup returns CDR1 SGHRS and CDR2 YFSETQ. The CDR3, as DNA: TGCGCCAGCAGCTGGGGTACAGGGTCCTATAGCAATCAGCCCCAGCATTTT. It codes for CASSWGTGSYSNQPQHF.

This chain links TRBV27 with TRBJ1-2; the D gene is possibly TRBD1 (5 bases). V was cut by 5 bases and J by 2 bases, with 18 bases left in between. The length of the CDR3 is 16 residues. CDR1 is MNHEY and CDR2 is SMNVEV in the germline V gene (reference sequence). CDR3 amino acids: CASSPITLRGNYGYTF. The CDR3 DNA reads TGTGCCAGCAGTCCGATAACCCTTCGGGGGAACTATGGCTACACCTTC.

This rearrangement joins TRBV3-1 (or the pseudogene TRBV3-2) to TRBJ2-2, with D perhaps TRBD1 (6 bases). V lost 3 bases, J lost 5 bases, and 10 bases lay in between. Germline CDR1 reads LGHDT; CDR2 reads YNNKEL (reference sequence). The CDR3 is 14 amino acids. CDR3 bases: TGTGCCAGCAGCCAGGGGGCGTTGACCGGGGAGCTGTTTTTT. Translating it yields CASSQGALTGELFF.

J is TRBJ2-7 and V is TRBV13; D perhaps matches TRBD1 (5 bases). The CDR3 is 15 residues long. V shed 0 bases and J shed 2 bases, with 11 bases lying between them. Per the germline V gene, CDR1 is PRHDT and CDR2 is FYEKMQ (reference sequence). CDR3 nucleotide sequence: TGTGCCAGCAGCTTAGGGGCAGGGCTGGCCTACGAGCAGTACTTC. Amino acid sequence: CASSLGAGLAYEQYF. Looking up the rest from reference TRBV13 and TRBJ2-7 gives the full variable domain: AAGVIQSPRHLIKEKRETATLKCYPIPRHDTVYWYQQGPGQDPQFLISFYEKMQSDKGSIPDRFSAQQFSDYHSELNMSSLELGDSALYFCASSLGAGLAYEQYFGPGTRLTVT.

This clone was found a few times. This chain links TRBV28 with TRBJ2-2; weak D call: TRBD2 (5 bases). Per germline, CDR1 MDHEN and CDR2 SYDVKM. This CDR3 contains 16 residues. Trimming took off 2 bases at V and 10 bases at J, with 20 bases between the two ends. The CDR3 is CASSLAEALTVEELFF. The CDR3 coding sequence is TGTGCCAGCAGTTTAGCGGAGGCCCTGACTGTAGAGGAGCTGTTTTTT.

The V gene is TRBV7-9, the J gene TRBJ1-1, with TRBD1 as a possible D gene (5 bases). The CDR3 extends over 12 amino acids. Germline CDR1 is SEHNR and CDR2 is FQNEAQ (reference sequence). Trimming took 10 bases from V and 6 from J, leaving 15 bases between them. CDR3 sequence reads: CATREGFSEAFF. The DNA for the CDR3 is TGTGCCACCAGGGAGGGGTTTTCTGAAGCTTTCTTT.

The chain links TRBV5-1 to TRBJ1-3; 7 nucleotides match TRBD1. The CDR3 consists of 16 residues. The V gene end was trimmed by 4 bases and the J gene end by 3 bases; junction bases not matched to a gene: 10. Germline V lookup: CDR1 SGHRS, CDR2 YFSETQ. The CDR3 sequence is CASSPQTGMVGNTIYF. DNA of the CDR3: TGCGCCAGCAGCCCGCAGACAGGGATGGTTGGAAACACCATATATTTT.

This chain connects TRBV5-1 to TRBJ1-1; D is unclear. Germline CDR1 is SGHRS and CDR2 is YFSETQ. V was cut by 0 bases and J by 4 bases, with 10 bases left in between. The CDR3 spans 14 residues. CDR3: CASSLAGWSTEAFF. The CDR3 nucleotides are TGCGCCAGCAGCTTGGCCGGGTGGAGCACTGAAGCTTTCTTT.